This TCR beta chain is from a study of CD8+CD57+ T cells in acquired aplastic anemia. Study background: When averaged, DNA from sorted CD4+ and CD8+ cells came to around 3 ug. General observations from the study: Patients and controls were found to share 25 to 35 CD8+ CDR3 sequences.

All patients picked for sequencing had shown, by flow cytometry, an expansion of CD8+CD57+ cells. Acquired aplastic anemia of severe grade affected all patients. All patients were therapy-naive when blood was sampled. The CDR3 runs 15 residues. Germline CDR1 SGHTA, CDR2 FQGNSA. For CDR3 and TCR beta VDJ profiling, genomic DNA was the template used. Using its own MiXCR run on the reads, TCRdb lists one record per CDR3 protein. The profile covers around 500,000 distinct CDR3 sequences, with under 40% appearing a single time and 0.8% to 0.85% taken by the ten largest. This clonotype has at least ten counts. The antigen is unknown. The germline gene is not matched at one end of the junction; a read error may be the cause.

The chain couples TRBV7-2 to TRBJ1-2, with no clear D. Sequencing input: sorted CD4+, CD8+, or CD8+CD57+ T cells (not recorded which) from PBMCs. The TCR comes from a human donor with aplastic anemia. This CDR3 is CASSLVGRTNYGYTF. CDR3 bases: TGTGCCAGCAGCTTAGTGGGTCGAACTAACTATGGCTATACCTTC. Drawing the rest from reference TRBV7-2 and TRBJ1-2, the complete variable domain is GAGVSQSPSNKVTEKGKDVELRCDPISGHTALYWYRQSLGQGLEFLIYFQGNSAPDKSGLPSDRFSAERTGGSVSTLTIQRTQQEDSAVYLCASSLVGRTNYGYTFGSGTRLTVV.